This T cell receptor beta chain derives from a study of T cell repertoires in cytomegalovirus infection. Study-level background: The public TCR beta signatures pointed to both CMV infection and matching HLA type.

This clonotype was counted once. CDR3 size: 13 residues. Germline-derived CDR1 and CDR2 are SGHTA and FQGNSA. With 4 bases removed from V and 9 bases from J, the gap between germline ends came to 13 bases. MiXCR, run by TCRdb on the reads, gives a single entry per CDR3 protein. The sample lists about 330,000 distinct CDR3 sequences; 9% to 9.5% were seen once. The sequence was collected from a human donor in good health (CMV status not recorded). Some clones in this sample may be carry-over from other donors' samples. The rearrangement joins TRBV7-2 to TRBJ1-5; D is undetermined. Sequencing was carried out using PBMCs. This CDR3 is CASSSGYNLPQHF. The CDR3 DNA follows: TGTGCCAGCAGCTCGGGGTATAACCTGCCCCAGCATTTT.